This TCR beta chain was sequenced during a study of Ad26.COV2.S vaccination and SARS-CoV-2 variants. Broader study findings: Recipients of either vaccine or placebo displayed similar breadth of non-spike TCRs.

The treatment denotes: some 19 received Ad26.COV2.S at low or high dose, single or two shots; about five received placebo; per-sample allocation not given. Following the first vaccine or placebo injection, samples were taken on day 63. This table comes from immunoSEQ multiplex PCR, and its TCRdb copy is limited to in-frame clones, with some not included. Of about 350,000 clones in the sample, about 86% were seen once. V was cut by 5 bases and J by 1 base, with 16 bases left in between. The CDR3 covers 16 residues. The V gene's germline CDR1 is MDHEN and CDR2 SYDVKM. As to this clone: Its target is not known.

This specimen consisted of peripheral blood, obtained in a trial of Ad26.COV2.S vaccine versus placebo. The source of this sequence is a person between 18 and 65 years old who received the Ad26.COV2.S COVID-19 vaccine or a placebo. The chain employs TRBV28 and TRBJ2-3; D is perhaps TRBD2 (7 bases). The CDR3 here is CASSTTGRGGTDTQYF. The CDR3 DNA sequence: TGTGCCAGCAGTACCACAGGGAGGGGGGGCACAGATACGCAGTATTTT.